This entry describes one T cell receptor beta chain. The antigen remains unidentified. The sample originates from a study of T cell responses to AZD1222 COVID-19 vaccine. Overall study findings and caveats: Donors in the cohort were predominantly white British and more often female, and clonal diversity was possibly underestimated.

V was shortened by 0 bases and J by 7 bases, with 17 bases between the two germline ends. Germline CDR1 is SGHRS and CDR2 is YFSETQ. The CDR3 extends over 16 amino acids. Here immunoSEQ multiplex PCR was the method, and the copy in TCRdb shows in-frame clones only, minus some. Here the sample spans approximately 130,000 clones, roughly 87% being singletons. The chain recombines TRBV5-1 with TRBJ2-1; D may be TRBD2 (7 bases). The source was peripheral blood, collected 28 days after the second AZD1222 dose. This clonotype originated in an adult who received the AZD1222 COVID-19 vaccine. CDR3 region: CASSLALAARGNEQFF. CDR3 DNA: TGCGCCAGCAGCTTGGCCCTAGCGGCGAGGGGGAATGAGCAGTTCTTC.